A single TCR beta chain is shown here with its context. Its antigen is not yet known. No base qualities exist here, and no much larger clone lies one base off it. The CDR3 regions of human TCRbeta chains were subjected to immunosequencing. The published analysis was carried out like this. Repertoire TCRs were checked for matches against a reference library of SARS-CoV-2-specific TCRs that had been generated using the MIRA antigen-specificity platform. Breadth meant the fraction of unique TCRs that were SARS-CoV-2-associated, whereas depth meant the fraction of total T cells that were SARS-CoV-2-associated. Using the MIRA data, each spike-specific TCR was assigned both to the spike region to which the TCR was reactive and to a CD4 or CD8 class. Log10-transformed breadth and depth values were compared by one-way ANOVA with Sidak's multiple comparisons tests. Imported from immuneACCESS, the table was reduced by TCRdb to in-frame sequences with V and J called. These copies leave out some clones; in studies compared against another copy, an unresolved V gene accounts for under half, and the cause of the remainder is not known. That table furnishes V, J and clone size, whereas the DNA furnished D and trimming. In all, the sample holds roughly 120,000 clones, and 70% to 90% of those were seen once. The biggest ten clones account for roughly an eighth of the sample.

The data belong to a study of T cell responses to AZD1222 COVID-19 vaccine (dated by TCRdb to about 2021). Regarding the study in general: AZD1222 recipients with second doses at about 4 weeks or about 12 weeks were pooled, because spike-specific TCR depth and breadth did not differ between schedules. TCR sequencing was performed for over 230 trial participants, of whom about 200 were given two doses of AZD1222 and around 25 were given two doses of MenACWY control vaccine. Trial participants were enrolled into age subgroups of 18-55, 56-69 and 70-plus years, which contained around 140, 26 and 57 TCR-sequenced participants, respectively.

Reading the label with the study, this specimen's time point is: baseline before first vaccination. Samples from vaccinated people were obtained from the UK trials COV001 and COV002, which included a single-blind randomized controlled phase 2/3 trial of AZD1222 (ChAdOx1 nCoV-19) in healthy adults. For TCRbeta chain sequencing, PBMC samples from trial participants were taken at day 0 and at day 28 after the second dose. V is clipped by 4 bases and J by 6 bases, and the sequence between their germline boundaries is 19 bases long. Reading the germline V gene gives CDR1 SGHNT and CDR2 YENEEA. The CDR3 contains 16 residues, cysteine and phenylalanine counted. The DNA shown is the 48-base CDR3, in frame from base 1. What the study reported, not specific to this receptor: Participants were mostly white British and included more females than males, and it was suggested by the authors that clonal diversity may have been underestimated. The vaccine-associated CD4 TCRs covered the entire spike protein, and the dominant responses fell in regions 160-218 and 743-854. Epitopes outside the regions mutated in the B.1.351 and B.1.1.7 variants were reportedly recognized by nearly half of the unique spike-specific TCRs. Because no day 14 peak-response samples were available, the repertoires could be characterized only after the peak T cell response. Only a handful of AZD1222 recipients were SARS-CoV-2 seropositive at baseline, limiting conclusions about previously exposed vaccinees. Spike-specific TCR breadth and depth rose significantly after two AZD1222 doses compared with day 0 and with MenACWY recipients. The 56-69-year group was small, and its depth increase did not reach significance, likely because of low power.

The receptor was derived from an adult in good health. Source: peripheral blood, taken on day 0 of AZD1222 vaccination. This chain is built from TRBV11-3 and TRBJ1-3; the D gene is perhaps TRBD1, on 6 matching bases. The CDR3: CASSSNPTGVANTIYF. The nucleotides read TGTGCCAGCAGCTCCAACCCGACAGGTGTCGCAAACACCATATATTTT.